These 8 T cell receptor beta chains came from one sample sequenced in a study of PD-1 blockade in mismatch repair-deficient tumors. Assay: immunoSEQ multiplex PCR; the TCRdb copy retains only in-frame clones and omits some. This sample has 38,000 or so clones; around 84% occur once, and the top ten carry about 4%. The sequences come from peripheral blood, collected 76 weeks after starting pembrolizumab. All receptors derive from an adult with mismatch repair-deficient cancer.

V usage is TRBV7-8 and J usage is TRBJ2-2; 8 bases map to TRBD1. J lost 3 bases, V lost 2 bases, and 2 bases had no gene match. The CDR3 has 15 residues. CDR1 is SGHVS, CDR2 FQNEAQ, per germline. CDR3 region: CASSLQGADTGELFF. DNA for the CDR3: TGTGCCAGCAGCTTACAGGGGGCCGACACCGGGGAGCTGTTTTTT.

The chain employs TRBV30 and TRBJ1-5, with D maybe TRBD1 (6 bases). Deletions cut 5 bases from V and 5 bases from J, with 13 bases between. Per the germline V gene, CDR1 is GTSNPN and CDR2 is SVGIG (reference sequence). The CDR3 consists of 13 residues. The DNA for the CDR3 is TGTGCCTGGGACAGGAACGGGGATCAGCCCCAGCATTTT. It encodes CAWDRNGDQPQHF.

Only one count was recorded for this clone. V usage is TRBV6-5 and J usage is TRBJ2-5; unclear D gene. The V end was cut by 2 bases, the J end by 2 bases, with 9 bases between. The CDR3 is 14 amino acids. Germline V gene lookup returns CDR1 MNHEY and CDR2 SVGAGI. The CDR3 DNA is TGTGCCAGCAGTTACACTTCCATTCAAGAGACCCAGTACTTC. This translates into CASSYTSIQETQYF.

The chain is built from TRBV28 and TRBJ2-3, with TRBD1 as a possible D gene (6 bases). This CDR3 contains 17 residues. Trimming stripped 7 bases from V and 2 bases from J, with 22 bases between. Germline CDR1 is MDHEN and CDR2 is SYDVKM. The CDR3 DNA reads TGTGCCAGCACCTTACAGGGCGGGTTGTTGCTCACAGATACGCAGTATTTT. It is translated as CASTLQGGLLLTDTQYF.

The gene calls are TRBV6-5 and TRBJ2-7, with D perhaps matching TRBD2 (5 bases). Germline CDR1 reads MNHEY; CDR2 reads SVGAGI. Trimming pared 4 bases from V and 0 bases from J, leaving 16 bases between. The CDR3 runs 16 residues. The CDR3 DNA reads as TGTGCCAGCAGTTCACCCCGGACGGGGAGCTCCTACGAGCAGTACTTC. Its translation: CASSSPRTGSSYEQYF.

The V gene is TRBV10-2, the J gene TRBJ2-1; D unresolved. The length of the CDR3 is 12 residues. CDR1 and CDR2 (germline): WSHSY, SAAADI. Between the trimmed V and J ends, which lost 5 bases and 7 bases, there was a span of 9 bases. CDR3 nucleotides: TGCGCCAGCAGTCCTACGGATAATGAGCAGTTCTTC. Translation: CASSPTDNEQFF.

This chain joins TRBV19 and TRBJ2-1, with D possibly matching TRBD2 (6 bases). CDR1 and CDR2 (germline): LNHDA, SQIVND (reference sequence). There are 14 residues in the CDR3. The V and J ends lost 6 bases and 4 bases respectively, with 13 bases between them. CDR3 DNA sequence: TGTGCCAGTAGCGGGACGGGGGTTTACAATGAGCAGTTCTTC. It encodes CASSGTGVYNEQFF.

The V and J genes are TRBV15 and TRBJ2-5; 12 nucleotides agree with TRBD2. The CDR3 contains 16 residues. Germline V CDR1 and CDR2: LNHNV, YYDKDF (reference sequence). V dropped 0 bases and J dropped 4; count of bases not matched to a gene: 3. The CDR3 spells CATSRDTSGRIETQYF. CDR3 in DNA: TGTGCCACCAGCAGAGATACTAGCGGGAGGATAGAGACCCAGTACTTC.